Presented here are 23 T cell receptor beta chains from one specimen sequenced in a study of T cell changes during pregnancy in multiple sclerosis. Clones were read by immunoSEQ multiplex PCR, and TCRdb kept only the in-frame ones, dropping some. The table shows about 100,000 clones, with 90% to 95% occurring only once. The source material was peripheral blood, sampled in the second trimester of pregnancy. The receptors come from a female donor with multiple sclerosis, enrolled in a pregnancy study.

The chain joins TRBV29-1 to TRBJ2-7; weak D call: TRBD1 (5 bases). The V end was cut by 8 bases, the J end by 6 bases, with 17 bases between. This CDR3 comprises 12 residues. Germline values: CDR1 SQVTM, CDR2 ANQGSEA. The CDR3: CSFFIGAGEQYF. As DNA, the CDR3 is TGCAGCTTCTTCATTGGGGCAGGCGAGCAGTACTTC.

The genes are TRBV30 and TRBJ2-1, with 8 bases fitting TRBD2. J lost 8 bases, V lost 0 bases, and 9 bases had no gene match. The germline gives CDR1 GTSNPN, CDR2 SVGIG (reference sequence). CDR3 length: 15 amino acids. The CDR3 coding sequence is TGTGCCTGGAGTGTACTAAGCGGGAGACCGGATGAGCAGTTCTTC. Its protein product is CAWSVLSGRPDEQFF.

V usage is TRBV10-3 and J usage is TRBJ2-3; TRBD1 matches 9 bases. V lost 10 bases, J lost 3 bases, and 5 bases stayed unmatched. The CDR3 sequence is 13 residues long. CDR1 is ENHRY and CDR2 is SYGVKD in the germline V gene. The CDR3 loop reads CATRTGVTDTQYF. CDR3 coding DNA: TGTGCCACCCGGACAGGGGTAACAGATACGCAGTATTTT.

The chain uses TRBV30 and TRBJ1-3; no firm D call. The CDR3 is 17 residues long. The germline V gene encodes CDR1 GTSNPN and CDR2 SVGIG (reference sequence). The V end lost 0 bases, the J end lost 0 bases, and 15 bases lay between the germline ends. CDR3 sequence reads: CAWSVIRRGPSGNTIYF. For the CDR3, the DNA is TGTGCCTGGAGTGTAATCCGTCGAGGGCCCTCTGGAAACACCATATATTTT.

This clone was seen a single time. J is TRBJ1-5 and V is TRBV19; no clear D gene. Germline CDR1 is LNHDA and CDR2 is SQIVND (reference sequence). Trimming shortened V by 4 bases and J by 2 bases, and 18 bases separated the two germline ends. This CDR3 contains 17 residues. Here the CDR3 DNA reads TGTGCCAGTAGTACCGAGGGTCCCCCTGGGGGCAATCAGCCCCAGCATTTT. Translation gives CASSTEGPPGGNQPQHF.

Only one count was recorded for this clone. The V and J genes are TRBV6-5 and TRBJ2-5, with TRBD1 matching over 9 bases. V trimming: 0 bases; J trimming: 4 bases; junction bases outside the gene matches: 6. There are 16 residues in the CDR3. Germline assignment: CDR1 MNHEY and CDR2 SVGAGI. In DNA form, the CDR3 reads TGTGCCAGCAGTTACTCAGGCGACAGGGGGTCAGAGACCCAGTACTTC. It yields the protein CASSYSGDRGSETQYF.

The chain carries TRBV5-1 and TRBJ1-1, with 8 bases aligning to TRBD1. Germline V gene sequence: CDR1 SGHRS, CDR2 YFSETQ. The CDR3 has 15 amino acids. V gave up 6 bases and J gave up 5 bases; unmatched junction bases: 12. DNA of the CDR3: TGCGCCAGCACCTTTGCTCATACAGGGGGAACTGAAGCTTTCTTT. Amino acids: CASTFAHTGGTEAFF.

J is TRBJ2-1 and V is TRBV20-1; TRBD1 matches 7 bases. This CDR3 has 11 residues. The V and J ends lost 1 base and 14 bases, in that order; junction bases with no gene match: 5. The germline CDR1 and CDR2 sequences are DFQATT and SNEGSKA (reference sequence). CDR3 nucleotides: TGCAGTGCTAGAGTAGGGACAGTGGAGTTCTTC. It yields the protein CSARVGTVEFF.

V gene TRBV6-1 combines with J gene TRBJ2-3, with D possibly being TRBD1 (6 bases). The length of the CDR3 is 19 residues. CDR1 and CDR2 (germline): MNHNS, SASEGT. Trimming shortened V by 2 bases and J by 1 base, and 22 bases separated the two germline ends. CDR3 coding DNA: TGTGCCAGCAGTGAATGGGGGACACAGAGAGGTTCTGGCACAGATACGCAGTATTTT. It is translated as CASSEWGTQRGSGTDTQYF.

This chain uses TRBV5-1 with TRBJ2-7; TRBD2 is a possible D gene (5 bases). This CDR3 is built from 12 residues. V gave up 6 bases and J gave up 1 base, with 8 bases separating them. CDR1 and CDR2 (germline): SGHRS, YFSETQ. The CDR3 loop is CASIGDSYEQYF. The CDR3 bases are TGCGCCAGCATCGGGGATTCCTACGAGCAGTACTTC.

This clone appeared once. The CDR3 loop is CASSEDSATNEKLFF. The CDR3 DNA sequence: TGTGCCAGCAGCGAAGACAGTGCAACTAATGAAAAACTGTTTTTT. V usage is TRBV7-8 and J usage is TRBJ1-4; D perhaps matches TRBD1 (5 bases). Trimming pared 5 bases from V and 0 bases from J, leaving 10 bases between. Germline V lookup: CDR1 SGHVS, CDR2 FQNEAQ. CDR3 length: 15 amino acids.

This chain links TRBV5-6 with TRBJ2-3; perhaps TRBD2 as D (6 bases). This CDR3 region has 15 residues. V lost 4 bases to trimming and J lost 0 bases, with 12 bases between them. Germline CDR1 SGHDT, CDR2 YYEEEE. The CDR3 DNA follows: TGTGCCAGCAGCCCCAGCGGGCGTAGCACAGATACGCAGTATTTT. Translating it yields CASSPSGRSTDTQYF. Supplemented by reference TRBV5-6 and TRBJ2-3, the full variable domain reads DAGVTQSPTHLIKTRGQQVTLRCSPKSGHDTVSWYQQALGQGPQFIFQYYEEEERQRGNFPDRFSGHQFPNYSSELNVNALLLGDSALYLCASSPSGRSTDTQYFGPGTRLTVL.

This clone appeared a single time. The rearrangement uses TRBV20-1 and TRBJ2-7; D unclear. From germline, CDR1 is DFQATT and CDR2 SNEGSKA (reference sequence). The CDR3 extends over 11 amino acids. V was cut by 4 bases and J by 3 bases, with 7 bases left in between. CDR3 amino acids: CSATPIYEQYF. CDR3 in DNA: TGCAGTGCTACCCCCATCTACGAGCAGTACTTC.

J is TRBJ2-5 and V is TRBV18; weak D call: TRBD1 (6 bases). The germline V gene has CDR1 KGHSH and CDR2 LQKENI. The V gene lost 3 bases and the J gene lost 1 base, with 12 bases spanning the gap. The CDR3 extends over 15 amino acids. As DNA, the CDR3 is TGTGCCAGCTCACCCGTGGACAGCCTCCAAGAGACCCAGTACTTC. Protein product: CASSPVDSLQETQYF.

This rearrangement joins TRBV30 to TRBJ1-2, with a tentative D call TRBD1 (6 bases). Germline assignment: CDR1 GTSNPN and CDR2 SVGIG (reference sequence). Between the trimmed V and J ends, which lost 7 bases and 0 bases, there was a span of 12 bases. The CDR3 loop spans 13 amino acids. DNA of the CDR3: TGTGCCTCCTCGGACAGTCCTAACTATGGCTACACCTTC. Protein product: CASSDSPNYGYTF.

This chain connects TRBV19 to TRBJ2-5; 8 bases match TRBD1. The CDR3 runs to 11 residues. CDR1 is LNHDA and CDR2 is SQIVND in the germline V gene (reference sequence). V shed 10 bases and J 5 bases; nucleotides not matched to a gene: 3. The CDR3 protein is CATGQGETQYF. The CDR3 region has the DNA TGTGCCACCGGACAGGGTGAGACCCAGTACTTC.

The chain joins TRBV19 to TRBJ1-1; perhaps TRBD1 as D (5 bases). The V end lost 3 bases, the J end lost 8 bases, and 13 bases lay between the germline ends. CDR1 is LNHDA, CDR2 SQIVND, per germline (reference sequence). The CDR3 runs 13 residues. The CDR3 DNA reads TGTGCCAGTAGTATCGGATGGGGCGCCGAAGCTTTCTTT. This encodes CASSIGWGAEAFF. The full variable domain, with the rest looked up from reference TRBV19 and TRBJ1-1, is DGGITQSPKYLFRKEGQNVTLSCEQNLNHDAMYWYRQDPGQGLRLIYYSQIVNDFQKGDIAEGYSVSREKKESFPLTVTSAQKNPTAFYLCASSIGWGAEAFFGQGTRLTVV.

V usage is TRBV5-4 and J usage is TRBJ1-6; D is ambiguous. The germline CDR1 and CDR2 sequences are SGHNT and YYREEE (reference sequence). The CDR3 loop spans 15 amino acids. The V and J ends lost 0 bases and 7 bases respectively, with 11 bases between them. The CDR3: CASSLAAGANSPLHF. CDR3 DNA sequence: TGTGCCAGCAGCTTGGCCGCGGGAGCCAATTCACCCCTCCACTTT.

J is TRBJ2-5 and V is TRBV28; 12 positions match TRBD2. This CDR3 is 15 amino acids long. V trimming: 4 bases; J trimming: 5 bases; junction bases outside the gene matches: 5. The V gene's germline CDR1 is MDHEN and CDR2 SYDVKM. The CDR3 nucleotides read TGTGCCAGCAGTTCTATCGGGACTAGCGGGGAGACCCAGTACTTC. Encoded protein: CASSSIGTSGETQYF.

The J gene is TRBJ2-5, the V gene TRBV2; TRBD1 is a possible D gene (5 bases). This CDR3 spans 12 amino acids. Trimming shortened V by 7 bases and J by 1 base, and 7 bases separated the two germline ends. Germline assignment: CDR1 SNHLY and CDR2 FYNNEI. The CDR3 nucleotides read TGTGCCAGCAATCAGGGCCAAGAGACCCAGTACTTC. Translated, it gives CASNQGQETQYF. Based on the CDR3 plus reference TRBV2 and TRBJ2-5, the full variable domain is EPEVTQTPSHQVTQMGQEVILRCVPISNHLYFYWYRQILGQKVEFLVSFYNNEISEKSEIFDDQFSVERPDGSNFTLKIRSTKLEDSAMYFCASNQGQETQYFGPGTRLLVL.

The gene calls are TRBV5-6 and TRBJ2-7, with D perhaps TRBD2 (5 bases). Per germline, CDR1 SGHDT and CDR2 YYEEEE. This CDR3 comprises 14 residues. Trimming pared 2 bases from V and 0 bases from J, leaving 9 bases between. The CDR3 here is CASSFAGSSYEQYF. In nucleotides, the CDR3 is TGTGCCAGCAGCTTTGCTGGGAGCTCCTACGAGCAGTACTTC.

J is TRBJ2-7 and V is TRBV5-1, with TRBD1 matching 9 bases. V shed 4 bases and J 0 bases; nucleotides not matched to a gene: 2. Germline CDR1 reads SGHRS; CDR2 reads YFSETQ. This CDR3 is built from 14 residues. The CDR3 loop is CASSETGGSYEQYF. The CDR3 DNA is TGCGCCAGCAGCGAGACAGGGGGCTCCTACGAGCAGTACTTC.

This chain links TRBV30 with TRBJ2-3; 9 positions agree with TRBD1. V trimming: 3 bases; J trimming: 1 base; junction bases outside the gene matches: 2. The CDR3 is 14 amino acids. The germline CDR1 and CDR2 sequences are GTSNPN and SVGIG (reference sequence). CDR3 region: CAWSRQGGTDTQYF. In DNA, the CDR3 is TGTGCCTGGAGCAGACAGGGGGGCACAGATACGCAGTATTTT.